A single sample is the source of the 27 T cell receptor beta chains below, sequenced in a study of T-cell reconstitution after alpha-beta-depleted transplantation in children. Researchers prepared the TCRbeta library using unique molecular identifiers, the study reports. TCRdb redid the calling of the PCR reads with MiXCR, one entry per CDR3 protein. The sample yields approximately 240,000 distinct CDR3 sequences, approximately 10% seen once. Source: PBMCs from the stem cell graft donor, taken from the stem cell graft. The receptors originated from a human donor who donated a stem cell graft to a child with acute lymphoblastic leukemia.

This clonotype came up many times. The chain combines TRBV4-2 with TRBJ2-7; weak D call: TRBD1 (5 bases). This CDR3 spans 16 amino acids. V gave up 1 base and J gave up 1 base, with 14 bases separating them. Looked up from germline, CDR1 is LGHNA and CDR2 is YNFKEQ. CDR3 region: CASSQVSLQGSYEQYF. CDR3 sequence (DNA): TGTGCCAGCAGCCAAGTTTCCCTGCAGGGATCCTACGAGCAGTACTTC.

In this sample, this clonotype turned up a few times. The genes are TRBV18 and TRBJ1-6; no definite D call. There are 17 residues in the CDR3. Germline V gene data show CDR1 as KGHSH and CDR2 as LQKENI. V shed 2 bases and J shed 8 bases, with 19 bases lying between them. The CDR3 DNA is TGTGCCAGCTCACCAGTTCTCCGGACTGGGCGGGATTCACCCCTCCACTTT. Protein product: CASSPVLRTGRDSPLHF.

In this sample, this clonotype turned up many times. This chain links TRBV5-1 with TRBJ1-4; TRBD1 matches at 8 bases. The CDR3 runs to 12 residues. CDR1 is SGHRS and CDR2 is YFSETQ in the germline V gene. Trimming removed 4 bases from V and 8 bases from J; junction bases left unmatched: 1. The CDR3: CASSRDREKLFF. The CDR3 DNA is TGCGCCAGCAGCCGGGACAGGGAAAAACTGTTTTTT.

The chain joins TRBV12-3 or TRBV12-4 to TRBJ1-2; tentatively, D is TRBD1 (5 bases). Between the trimmed V and J ends, which lost 4 bases and 8 bases, there was a span of 14 bases. The CDR3 is 13 residues long. CDR3 DNA: TGTGCCAGCAGTTCCAGAACAGGATCCGGCTACACCTTC. Encoded protein: CASSSRTGSGYTF.

The V gene is TRBV6-5, the J gene TRBJ1-1; possibly TRBD1 for D (6 bases). Germline V CDR1 and CDR2: MNHEY, SVGAGI. This CDR3 spans 15 amino acids. V lost 2 bases and J 6 bases, leaving 16 bases between the germline ends. CDR3 loop: CASSYDRGAEAEAFF. The CDR3 DNA reads TGTGCCAGCAGTTACGATCGGGGGGCAGAGGCTGAAGCTTTCTTT.

This clonotype came up a few times. The rearrangement uses TRBV4-2 and TRBJ1-5; TRBD1 might be the D (6 bases). Germline values: CDR1 LGHNA, CDR2 YNFKEQ. This CDR3 is built from 17 residues. Trimming took 0 bases from V and 6 from J, leaving 18 bases between them. The CDR3 DNA reads as TGTGCCAGCAGCCAAGATGAGGGGCAGGGGAGGACTCAGCCCCAGCATTTT. Its protein product is CASSQDEGQGRTQPQHF.

The chain uses TRBV5-1 and TRBJ2-2; 11 bases line up with TRBD2. This CDR3 is 16 amino acids long. CDR1 is SGHRS and CDR2 is YFSETQ in the germline V gene. V trimming: 4 bases; J trimming: 9 bases; junction bases outside the gene matches: 11. The CDR3 loop reads CASSGTSGGASWELFF. CDR3 in DNA: TGCGCCAGCAGCGGAACTAGCGGGGGAGCCTCCTGGGAGCTGTTTTTT.

This clonotype was recorded many times. The V and J genes are TRBV11-1 and TRBJ2-5; 8 nucleotides line up with TRBD1. Germline-derived CDR1 and CDR2 are SGHAT and FQDESV (reference sequence). The V segment lost 1 base and the J segment 3 bases; nucleotides outside the gene matches: 19. The CDR3 sequence is 20 residues long. The CDR3 DNA sequence: TGTGCCAGCAGCTTAGTTACCCTGGACCCCACAGGGGGGCTGAAAGAGACCCAGTACTTC. This gives the protein CASSLVTLDPTGGLKETQYF. Variable domain in full (rest from reference TRBV11-1 and TRBJ2-5): EAEVAQSPRYKITEKSQAVAFWCDPISGHATLYWYRQILGQGPELLVQFQDESVVDDSQLPKDRFSAERLKGVDSTLKIQPAELGDSAMYLCASSLVTLDPTGGLKETQYFGPGTRLLVL.

This clonotype was counted many times. The chain carries TRBV20-1 and TRBJ2-6; a weak D match, TRBD1 (6 bases). The CDR3 consists of 15 residues. Germline V gene sequence: CDR1 DFQATT, CDR2 SNEGSKA (reference sequence). V was shortened by 1 base and J by 1 base, with 8 bases between the two germline ends. CDR3 sequence reads: CSARGQGSGANVLTF. The CDR3 region has the DNA TGCAGTGCTAGAGGGCAGGGGTCTGGGGCCAACGTCCTGACTTTC.

This clonotype was counted a few times. The V gene is TRBV6-5, the J gene TRBJ1-2; D gene ambiguous. V was trimmed by 0 bases and J by 4 bases, leaving 12 bases between them. In germline, CDR1 is MNHEY, CDR2 SVGAGI. This CDR3 region has 15 residues. DNA of the CDR3: TGTGCCAGCAGTTACTCTGCAGGAGGAGGCTATGGCTACACCTTC. It yields the protein CASSYSAGGGYGYTF.

In its sample, this clonotype was seen a few times. J is TRBJ1-2 and V is TRBV6-1; 7 positions agree with TRBD1. This CDR3 region has 17 residues. The germline V gene encodes CDR1 MNHNS and CDR2 SASEGT. Unmatched junction bases numbered 14, after V lost 5 bases and J lost 2 bases. This chain's CDR3 is CASSPPGELGQNYGYTF. The CDR3 coding sequence is TGTGCCAGCAGTCCCCCCGGTGAGCTGGGACAGAACTATGGCTACACCTTC.

This clonotype came up many times. The rearrangement joins TRBV6-2 or TRBV6-3 to TRBJ1-1; D not resolved. The germline V gene has CDR1 MNHEY and CDR2 SVGEGT. Trimming took off 3 bases at V and 0 bases at J, with 5 bases between the two ends. CDR3 length equals 13 residues. The CDR3 loop reads CASSYRMNTEAFF. CDR3 DNA sequence: TGTGCCAGCAGTTATCGGATGAACACTGAAGCTTTCTTT.

This clonotype occurred many times. The rearrangement uses TRBV5-5 and TRBJ1-1; D may be TRBD1 (5 bases). V gave up 0 bases and J gave up 4 bases, with 16 bases separating them. The V gene's germline CDR1 is SGHKS and CDR2 YYEKEE (reference sequence). The CDR3 loop spans 16 amino acids. CDR3: CASSLAGTSGSTEAFF. The CDR3, as DNA: TGTGCCAGCAGCTTGGCAGGGACTTCGGGGAGCACTGAAGCTTTCTTT.

The sample holds many counts of this clonotype. The genes are TRBV6-1 and TRBJ1-2; D remains ambiguous. Germline V gene data show CDR1 as MNHNS and CDR2 as SASEGT. This CDR3 contains 13 residues. The V gene lost 6 bases and the J gene lost 8 bases, with 16 bases spanning the gap. DNA for the CDR3: TGTGCCAGCAGATCCTATGGGGTCGGAGGCTACACCTTC. Amino acids: CASRSYGVGGYTF.

This clonotype has more than one count but fewer than ten. The chain combines TRBV20-1 with TRBJ2-3, with TRBD2 identical over 12 bases. The CDR3 has 15 residues. Germline loops: CDR1 DFQATT, CDR2 SNEGSKA (reference sequence). After removal of 1 base from V and 2 bases from J, the junction contained 1 base not matched to a gene. Here the CDR3 reads CSARGTSGATDTQYF. For the CDR3, the DNA is TGCAGTGCTAGAGGGACTAGCGGGGCCACAGATACGCAGTATTTT.

The rearrangement links TRBV5-1 to TRBJ2-7; no firm D call. Trimming stripped 0 bases from V and 0 bases from J, with 13 bases between. Germline-derived CDR1 and CDR2 are SGHRS and YFSETQ. The CDR3 has 16 residues. The CDR3 DNA reads TGCGCCAGCAGCTTGGTCATGGGAAGATCCTCCTACGAGCAGTACTTC. Residues: CASSLVMGRSSYEQYF.

This clonotype appeared many times. V is TRBV4-1 and J is TRBJ2-7; D is unclear. Trimming cost V 3 bases and J 3 bases, with 18 bases left between them. Germline V gene data show CDR1 as MGHRA and CDR2 as YSYEKL. CDR3 length: 16 amino acids. CDR3 amino acids: CASSQIMDPRYYEQYF. In nucleotides, the CDR3 is TGCGCCAGCAGCCAGATCATGGACCCTCGTTACTACGAGCAGTACTTC.

The rearrangement links TRBV20-1 to TRBJ2-1, with a possible D match to TRBD1 (6 bases). The germline V gene encodes CDR1 DFQATT and CDR2 SNEGSKA (reference sequence). The CDR3 consists of 12 residues. Trimming removed 3 bases at V and 6 bases at J, with 9 bases between. This CDR3 is CSARGDTNEQFF. CDR3 sequence (DNA): TGCAGTGCTAGGGGGGACACCAATGAGCAGTTCTTC.

The rearrangement uses TRBV6-1 and TRBJ1-2; 9 positions match TRBD1. CDR1 and CDR2 from the germline V gene are MNHNS and SASEGT. V shed 3 bases, J shed 12 bases, and the junction held 2 bases outside the gene matches. The length of the CDR3 is 11 residues. The CDR3: CASSDWDRDTF. The DNA for the CDR3 is TGTGCCAGCAGTGACTGGGACAGGGACACCTTC.

In its sample, this clonotype was seen a few times. The chain joins TRBV12-3 or TRBV12-4 to TRBJ2-2; tentative D call: TRBD2 (5 bases). This CDR3 contains 15 residues. The V end was cut by 6 bases, the J end by 3 bases, with 14 bases between. CDR3 sequence reads: CASSLRAGDTGELFF. Here the CDR3 DNA reads TGTGCCAGCAGCCTCCGGGCCGGGGACACCGGGGAGCTGTTTTTT.

This clonotype was observed many times. The chain recombines TRBV20-1 with TRBJ2-4, with 10 bases identical to TRBD1. Germline loops: CDR1 DFQATT, CDR2 SNEGSKA (reference sequence). This CDR3 is 16 amino acids long. V lost 0 bases to trimming and J lost 9 bases; unmatched junction nucleotides: 11. As DNA, the CDR3 is TGCAGTGCTAGAGATTGGACAGGGGGAAGCTTGGGCATTCAGTACTTC. This gives the protein CSARDWTGGSLGIQYF.

V usage is TRBV2 and J usage is TRBJ2-5, with D hard to call. The CDR3 extends over 10 amino acids. Trimming cost V 8 bases and J 4 bases, with 5 bases left between them. Germline values: CDR1 SNHLY, CDR2 FYNNEI. The CDR3 DNA sequence: TGTGCCAGCGATGGAGAGACCCAGTACTTC. This encodes CASDGETQYF.

The chain combines TRBV5-1 with TRBJ2-5; tentatively, D is TRBD1 (6 bases). Trimming left V 0 bases short and J 5 bases short, with 14 bases between. The CDR3 extends over 15 amino acids. Looked up from germline, CDR1 is SGHRS and CDR2 is YFSETQ. The CDR3 nucleotides read TGCGCCAGCAGCTTGGTGTTCAGGGGCTTGGAGACCCAGTACTTC. This encodes CASSLVFRGLETQYF.

The V call is TRBV7-9, the J call TRBJ1-4; 10 bases are shared with TRBD1. The length of the CDR3 is 17 residues. The junction had 7 bases not matched to a gene; V was cut back by 6 bases and J by 0 bases. Germline loops: CDR1 SEHNR, CDR2 FQNEAQ (reference sequence). The CDR3 nucleotides are TGTGCCAGCAGTTCCGGGACAGGGGATGCAACTAATGAAAAACTGTTTTTT. It is translated as CASSSGTGDATNEKLFF.

The table lists this clonotype with many counts. The CDR3 nucleotides read TGCAGTGCTAGAGATCTGGGCGGGGACAACACCGGGGAGCTGTTTTTT. This codes for CSARDLGGDNTGELFF. The chain combines TRBV20-1 with TRBJ2-2; TRBD2 is a possible D gene (6 bases). Germline CDR1 is DFQATT and CDR2 is SNEGSKA (reference sequence). The V gene lost 0 bases and the J gene lost 2 bases, with 13 bases spanning the gap. The length of the CDR3 is 16 residues.

This clonotype occurred many times. J is TRBJ2-1 and V is TRBV29-1, with 13 bases identical to TRBD2. After removal of 1 base from V and 4 bases from J, the junction contained 1 base not matched to a gene. CDR1 is SQVTM, CDR2 ANQGSEA, per germline. This CDR3 is built from 15 residues. The CDR3 region has the DNA TGCAGCGTTGAAGGGACTAGCGGGGGATACAATGAGCAGTTCTTC. It encodes CSVEGTSGGYNEQFF.

In its sample, this clonotype was seen a few times. The chain links TRBV5-5 to TRBJ2-5; 12 nucleotides agree with TRBD1. V gave up 3 bases and J gave up 4 bases; unmatched junction bases: 7. The germline V gene has CDR1 SGHKS and CDR2 YYEKEE (reference sequence). This CDR3 region has 16 residues. CDR3 DNA: TGTGCCAGCAGCTCGCCCCGGGACAGGGGGCCAGAGACCCAGTACTTC. Translating it yields CASSSPRDRGPETQYF. Combining the CDR3 with reference TRBV5-5 and TRBJ2-5 gives the whole variable domain DAGVTQSPTHLIKTRGQQVTLRCSPISGHKSVSWYQQVLGQGPQFIFQYYEKEERGRGNFPDRFSARQFPNYSSELNVNALLLGDSALYLCASSSPRDRGPETQYFGPGTRLLVL.